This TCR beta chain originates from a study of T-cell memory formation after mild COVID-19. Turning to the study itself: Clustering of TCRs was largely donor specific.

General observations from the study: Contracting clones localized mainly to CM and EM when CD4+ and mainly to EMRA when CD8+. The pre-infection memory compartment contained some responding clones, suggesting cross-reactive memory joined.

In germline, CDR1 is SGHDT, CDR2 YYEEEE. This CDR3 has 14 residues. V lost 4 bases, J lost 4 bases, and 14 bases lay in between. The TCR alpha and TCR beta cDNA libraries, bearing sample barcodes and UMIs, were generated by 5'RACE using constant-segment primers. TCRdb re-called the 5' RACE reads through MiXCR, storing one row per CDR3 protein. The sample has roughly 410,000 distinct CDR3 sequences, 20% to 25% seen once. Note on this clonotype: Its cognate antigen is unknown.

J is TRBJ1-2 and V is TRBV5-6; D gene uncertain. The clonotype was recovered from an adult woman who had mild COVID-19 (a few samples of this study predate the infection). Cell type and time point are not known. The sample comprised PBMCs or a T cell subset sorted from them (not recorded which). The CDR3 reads CASSEGSVGYGYTF. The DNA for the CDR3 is TGTGCCAGCAGCGAGGGATCGGTGGGCTATGGCTACACCTTC.